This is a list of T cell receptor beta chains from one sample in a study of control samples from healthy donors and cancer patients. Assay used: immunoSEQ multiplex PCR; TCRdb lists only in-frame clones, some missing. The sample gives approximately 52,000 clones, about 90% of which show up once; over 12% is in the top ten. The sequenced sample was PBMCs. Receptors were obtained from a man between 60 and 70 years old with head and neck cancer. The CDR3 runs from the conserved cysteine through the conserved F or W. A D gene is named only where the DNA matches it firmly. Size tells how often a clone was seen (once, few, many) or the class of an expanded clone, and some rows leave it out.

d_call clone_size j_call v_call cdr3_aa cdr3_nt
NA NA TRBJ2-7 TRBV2 CASSDTDPGEQYF TGTGCCAGCAGTGACACCGATCCGGGCGAGCAGTACTTC
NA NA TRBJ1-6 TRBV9 CASSRRQSDNSPLHF TGTGCCAGCAGCAGACGACAGAGCGATAATTCACCCCTCCACTTT
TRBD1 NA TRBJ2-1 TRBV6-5 CASSYRDRVDEQFF TGTGCCAGCAGTTACCGGGACAGGGTTGATGAGCAGTTCTTC
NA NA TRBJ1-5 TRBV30 CAWSGGAGNGVNQPQHF TGTGCCTGGAGTGGGGGGGCGGGGAACGGAGTGAATCAGCCCCAGCATTTT
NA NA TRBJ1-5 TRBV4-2 CASSPLDGGNQPQHF TGTGCCAGCAGCCCCTTAGATGGCGGCAATCAGCCCCAGCATTTT
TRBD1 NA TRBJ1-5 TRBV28 CASRITGGGNQPQHF TGTGCCAGCAGGATAACAGGGGGCGGCAATCAGCCCCAGCATTTT
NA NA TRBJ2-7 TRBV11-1 CASSLVQRHSYEQYF TGTGCCAGCAGCTTAGTACAGCGACACTCCTACGAGCAGTACTTC
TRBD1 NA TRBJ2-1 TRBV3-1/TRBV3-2 CASNRRLISGRGQFNEQFF TGTGCCAGCAACCGTAGATTGATTTCAGGCAGGGGGCAGTTCAATGAGCAGTTCTTC
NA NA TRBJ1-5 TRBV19 CASSVTGSNQPQHF TGTGCCAGTAGTGTAACAGGTAGCAATCAGCCCCAGCATTTT
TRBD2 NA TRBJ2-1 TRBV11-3 CASSPGLAGGNEQFF TGTGCCAGCAGCCCCGGACTAGCGGGAGGCAATGAGCAGTTCTTC
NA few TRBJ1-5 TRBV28 CASSLSTSNQPQHF TGTGCCAGCAGTTTAAGTACTAGCAATCAGCCCCAGCATTTT
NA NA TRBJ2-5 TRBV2 CASSRQSRGESQYF TGTGCCAGCAGTAGACAGTCACGAGGGGAGAGCCAGTACTTC
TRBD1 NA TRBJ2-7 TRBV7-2 CASSEYGTAYEQYF TGTGCCAGCAGCGAATATGGGACAGCCTACGAGCAGTACTTC
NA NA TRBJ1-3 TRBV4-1 CASSRWAGYNSGNTIYF TGCGCCAGCAGCCGATGGGCTGGTTACAACTCTGGAAACACCATATATTTT
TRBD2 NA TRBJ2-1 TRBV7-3 CASSSGLAGEQFF TGTGCCAGCAGCTCGGGACTAGCGGGGGAGCAGTTCTTC
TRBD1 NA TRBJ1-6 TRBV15 CATSRDTTGRNSPLHF TGTGCCACCAGCAGAGATACGACAGGGAGAAATTCACCCCTCCACTTT
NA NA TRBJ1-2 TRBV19 CASRHLNYGYTF TGTGCCAGTAGACACTTAAACTATGGCTACACCTTC
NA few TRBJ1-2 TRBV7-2 CASSSRDSRGYGYTF TGTGCCAGCAGCTCTCGGGACTCGCGGGGGTATGGCTACACCTTC
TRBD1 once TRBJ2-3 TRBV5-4 CASSYRQGADTQYF TGTGCCAGCAGCTATCGACAGGGGGCGGATACGCAGTATTTT
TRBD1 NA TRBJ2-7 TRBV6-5 CASRGQGAIYEQYF TGTGCCAGCAGAGGACAGGGGGCTATCTACGAGCAGTACTTC
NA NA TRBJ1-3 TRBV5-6 CASSSGTTGNTIYF TGTGCCAGCAGCTCCGGGACTACGGGAAACACCATATATTTT
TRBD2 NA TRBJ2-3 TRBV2 CASSGEGSLGDTQYF TGTGCCAGCAGTGGGGAGGGGAGTCTTGGGGATACGCAGTATTTT
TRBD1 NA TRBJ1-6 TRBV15 CATSRGQGNNSPLHF TGTGCCACCAGCAGAGGACAGGGGAATAATTCACCCCTCCACTTT
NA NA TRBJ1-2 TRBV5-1 CASTTQGGEMGYTF TGCGCCAGCACCACCCAAGGGGGAGAAATGGGCTACACCTTC
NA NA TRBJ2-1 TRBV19 CASSISRAGAPYNEQFF TGTGCCAGTAGTATCTCCCGGGCAGGGGCACCCTACAATGAGCAGTTCTTC
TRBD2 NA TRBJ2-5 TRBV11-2 CASSFAGAETQYF TGTGCCAGCAGCTTTGCGGGAGCAGAGACCCAGTACTTC
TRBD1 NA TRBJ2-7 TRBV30 CAWSKDRVGEQYF TGTGCCTGGAGCAAGGACAGGGTGGGGGAGCAGTACTTC
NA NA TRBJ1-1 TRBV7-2 CASSLAPENTEAFF TGTGCCAGCAGCTTAGCTCCAGAAAACACTGAAGCTTTCTTT
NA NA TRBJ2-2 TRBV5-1 CASSSQNMGVTGELFF TGCGCCAGCAGCTCGCAAAATATGGGGGTGACCGGGGAGCTGTTTTTT
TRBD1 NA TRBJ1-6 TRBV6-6 CASSYSMGEGAPLHF TGTGCCAGCAGTTACTCGATGGGTGAGGGGGCCCCCCTCCACTTT
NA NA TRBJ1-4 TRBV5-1 CASSLAGGRVNEKLFF TGCGCCAGCAGCTTGGCCGGGGGCAGGGTTAATGAAAAACTGTTTTTT
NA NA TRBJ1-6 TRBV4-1 CASSQYTGRASNSPLHF TGCGCCAGCAGCCAATATACTGGCAGGGCGAGTAATTCACCCCTCCACTTT
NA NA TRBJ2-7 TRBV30 CAWSVQWDRTYEQYF TGTGCCTGGAGTGTACAATGGGACCGGACCTACGAGCAGTACTTC
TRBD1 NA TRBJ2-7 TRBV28 CASSSIGQGITYEQYF TGTGCCAGCAGCTCAATCGGACAGGGAATCACCTACGAGCAGTACTTC
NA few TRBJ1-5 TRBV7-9 CASSLEGTSPQPQHF TGTGCCAGCAGCTTAGAGGGGACGTCCCCCCAGCCCCAGCATTTT
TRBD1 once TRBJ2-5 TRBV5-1 CASSQRYGQGQETQYF TGCGCCAGCAGCCAACGCTACGGACAGGGGCAAGAGACCCAGTACTTC
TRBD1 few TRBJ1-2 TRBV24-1 CATGTDGIGYTF TGTGCCACGGGGACAGACGGGATTGGCTACACCTTC
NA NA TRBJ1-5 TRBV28 CASSWDTRPGDQPQHF TGTGCCAGCAGTTGGGACACCCGGCCGGGGGATCAGCCCCAGCATTTT
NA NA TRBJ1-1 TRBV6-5 CASASGETEAFF TGTGCCAGCGCCTCAGGGGAGACTGAAGCTTTCTTT
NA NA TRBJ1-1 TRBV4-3 CASSQVHGEIIEAFF TGCGCCAGCAGCCAAGTTCACGGCGAGATCATTGAAGCTTTCTTT